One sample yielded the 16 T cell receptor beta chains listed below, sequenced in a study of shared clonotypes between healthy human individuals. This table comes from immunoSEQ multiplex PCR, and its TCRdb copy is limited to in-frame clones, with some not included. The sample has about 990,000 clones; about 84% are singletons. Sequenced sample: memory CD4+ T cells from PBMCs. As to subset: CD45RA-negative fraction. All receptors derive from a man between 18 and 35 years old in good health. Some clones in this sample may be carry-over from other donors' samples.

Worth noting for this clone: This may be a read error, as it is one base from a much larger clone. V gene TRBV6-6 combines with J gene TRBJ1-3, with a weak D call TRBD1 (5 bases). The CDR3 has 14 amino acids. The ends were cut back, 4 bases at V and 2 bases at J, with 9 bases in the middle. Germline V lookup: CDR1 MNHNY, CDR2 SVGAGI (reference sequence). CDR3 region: CASSSPTAGNTIYF. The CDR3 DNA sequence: TGTGCCAGCAGTTCCCCGACAGCTGGAAACACCATATATTTT.

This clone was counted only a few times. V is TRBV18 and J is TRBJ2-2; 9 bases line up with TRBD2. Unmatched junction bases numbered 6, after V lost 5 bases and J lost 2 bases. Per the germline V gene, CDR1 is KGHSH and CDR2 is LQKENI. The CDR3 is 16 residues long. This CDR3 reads CASSAISGRNTGELFF. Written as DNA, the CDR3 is TGTGCCAGCTCAGCTATTAGCGGGAGAAACACCGGGGAGCTGTTTTTT.

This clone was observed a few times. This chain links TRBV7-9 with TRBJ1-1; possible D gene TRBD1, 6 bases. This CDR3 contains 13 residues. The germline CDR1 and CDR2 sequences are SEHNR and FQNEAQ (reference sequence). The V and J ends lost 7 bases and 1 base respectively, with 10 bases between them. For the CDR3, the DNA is TGTGCCAGCAAGGGACAAGCGAACACTGAAGCTTTCTTT. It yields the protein CASKGQANTEAFF. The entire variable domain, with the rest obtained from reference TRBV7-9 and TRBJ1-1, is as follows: DTGVSQNPRHKITKRGQNVTFRCDPISEHNRLYWYRQTLGQGPEFLTYFQNEAQLEKSRLLSDRFSAERPKGSFSTLEIQRTEQGDSAMYLCASKGQANTEAFFGQGTRLTVV.

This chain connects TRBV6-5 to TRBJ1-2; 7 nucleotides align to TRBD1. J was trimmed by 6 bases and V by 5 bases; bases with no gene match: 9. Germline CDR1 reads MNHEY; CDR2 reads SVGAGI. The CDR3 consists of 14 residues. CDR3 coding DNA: TGTGCCAGCAGTGCGGACAGGTTCGGCAATGGCTACACCTTC. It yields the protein CASSADRFGNGYTF.

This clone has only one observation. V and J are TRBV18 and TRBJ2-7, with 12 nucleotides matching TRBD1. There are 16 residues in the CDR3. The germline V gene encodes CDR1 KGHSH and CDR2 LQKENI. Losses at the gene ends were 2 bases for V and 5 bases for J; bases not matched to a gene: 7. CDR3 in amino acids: CASSPIAGTGGHEQYF. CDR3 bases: TGTGCCAGCTCACCAATAGCGGGGACAGGGGGCCACGAGCAGTACTTC.

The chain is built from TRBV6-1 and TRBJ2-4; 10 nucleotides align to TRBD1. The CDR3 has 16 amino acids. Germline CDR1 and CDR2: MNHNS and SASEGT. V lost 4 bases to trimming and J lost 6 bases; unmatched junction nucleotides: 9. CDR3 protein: CASSVPGQGFGNIQYF. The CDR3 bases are TGTGCCAGCAGTGTTCCGGGACAGGGGTTCGGAAACATTCAGTACTTC.

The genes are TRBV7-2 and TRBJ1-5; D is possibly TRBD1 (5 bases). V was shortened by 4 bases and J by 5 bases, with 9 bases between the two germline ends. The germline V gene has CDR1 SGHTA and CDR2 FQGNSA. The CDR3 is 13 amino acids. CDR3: CASSYQQDQPQHF. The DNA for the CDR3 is TGTGCCAGCAGCTACCAACAGGATCAGCCCCAGCATTTT.

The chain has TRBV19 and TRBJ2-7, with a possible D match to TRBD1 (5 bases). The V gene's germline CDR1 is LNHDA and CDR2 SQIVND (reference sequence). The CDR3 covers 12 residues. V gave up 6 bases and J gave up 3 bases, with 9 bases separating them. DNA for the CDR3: TGTGCCAGTAGCCCCAGGGACTACGAGCAGTACTTC. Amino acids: CASSPRDYEQYF.

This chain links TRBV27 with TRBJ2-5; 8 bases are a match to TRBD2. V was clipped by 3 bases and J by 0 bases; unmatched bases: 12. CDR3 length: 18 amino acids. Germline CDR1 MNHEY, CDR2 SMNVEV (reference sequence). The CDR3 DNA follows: TGTGCCAGCAGTTTCCGGCTCACTAGCGGAGCCTACCAAGAGACCCAGTACTTC. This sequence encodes CASSFRLTSGAYQETQYF.

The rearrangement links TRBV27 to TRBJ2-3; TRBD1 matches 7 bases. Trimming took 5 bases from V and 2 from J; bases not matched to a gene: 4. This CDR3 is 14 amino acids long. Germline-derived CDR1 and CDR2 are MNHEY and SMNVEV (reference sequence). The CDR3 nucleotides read TGTGCCAGCAGTCTGGGACAGCTCACAGATACGCAGTATTTT. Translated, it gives CASSLGQLTDTQYF.

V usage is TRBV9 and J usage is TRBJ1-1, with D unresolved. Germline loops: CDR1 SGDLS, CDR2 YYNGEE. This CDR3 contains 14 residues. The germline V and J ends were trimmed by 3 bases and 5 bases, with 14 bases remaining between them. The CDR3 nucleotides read TGTGCCAGCAGCGCTGGGATAGCCCTAACTGAAGCTTTCTTT. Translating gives CASSAGIALTEAFF. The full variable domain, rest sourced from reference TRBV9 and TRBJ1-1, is DSGVTQTPKHLITATGQRVTLRCSPRSGDLSVYWYQQSLDQGLQFLIQYYNGEERAKGNILERFSAQQFPDLHSELNLSSLELGDSALYFCASSAGIALTEAFFGQGTRLTVV.

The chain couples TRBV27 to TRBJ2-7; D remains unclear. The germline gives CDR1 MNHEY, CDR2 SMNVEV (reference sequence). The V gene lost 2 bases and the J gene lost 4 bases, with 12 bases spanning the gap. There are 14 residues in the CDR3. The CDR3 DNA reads TGTGCCAGCAGTTTAGGCCCTCGTCGTTACGAGCAGTACTTC. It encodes CASSLGPRRYEQYF.

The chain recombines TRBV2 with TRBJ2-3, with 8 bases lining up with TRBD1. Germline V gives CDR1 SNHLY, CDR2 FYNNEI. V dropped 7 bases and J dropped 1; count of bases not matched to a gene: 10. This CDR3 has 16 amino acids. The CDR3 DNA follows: TGTGCCAGCAACCCCTCTCGACAGGGGCGCACAGATACGCAGTATTTT. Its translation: CASNPSRQGRTDTQYF.

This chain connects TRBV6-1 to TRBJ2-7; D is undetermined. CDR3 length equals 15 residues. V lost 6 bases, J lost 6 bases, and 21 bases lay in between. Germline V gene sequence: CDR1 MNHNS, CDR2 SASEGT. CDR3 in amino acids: CASSIGPWADSEQYF. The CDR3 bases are TGTGCCAGCAGCATCGGACCATGGGCGGATTCCGAGCAGTACTTC.

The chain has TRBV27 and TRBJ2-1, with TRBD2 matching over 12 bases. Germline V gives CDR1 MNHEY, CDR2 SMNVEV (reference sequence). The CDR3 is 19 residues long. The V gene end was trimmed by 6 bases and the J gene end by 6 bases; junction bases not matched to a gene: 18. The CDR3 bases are TGTGCCAGCAGCAAAAGGTTCTACCTAGCGGGAGGGTCCCTCAATGAGCAGTTCTTC. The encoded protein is CASSKRFYLAGGSLNEQFF.

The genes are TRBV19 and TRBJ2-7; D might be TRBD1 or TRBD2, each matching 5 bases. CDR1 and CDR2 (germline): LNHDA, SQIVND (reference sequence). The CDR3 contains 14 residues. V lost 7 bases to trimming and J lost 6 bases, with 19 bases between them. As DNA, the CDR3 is TGTGCCAGTACACAGAGGGGCGGCAGCCTCGAGCAGTACTTC. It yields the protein CASTQRGGSLEQYF.